The source of this TCR beta chain is a study of CD8+CD57+ T cells in acquired aplastic anemia. Study overall: Average DNA yield from sorted CD4+ and CD8+ cells was about 3.2 ug. The study's findings and limits: Shared by patients and controls, some 29 CD8+ CDR3s were abundant in patients. The CD8+ Simpson's diversity of patients and controls was not significantly different.

Patients chosen for sequencing had CD8+CD57+ cells that had expanded, as shown by flow cytometry. The enrolled patients all had severe acquired aplastic anemia. Deletions cut 3 bases from V and 7 bases from J, with 12 bases between. This CDR3 comprises 13 residues. Germline loops: CDR1 SGHVS, CDR2 FQNEAQ. Both TCR beta VDJ combination and CDR3 sequence profiling were carried out. Genomic DNA was the template for this profiling. Each CDR3 protein gets one entry after TCRdb re-called the reads with MiXCR. The sample shows around 130,000 distinct CDR3 sequences, 58% of them seen only once. This clonotype was observed many times. Its antigen is not identified.

This clonotype originated in a human donor with aplastic anemia. The chain has TRBV7-8 and TRBJ1-2; D unclear. Sequenced: sorted CD4+, CD8+, or CD8+CD57+ T cells (not recorded which) from PBMCs. The CDR3 bases are TGTGCCAGCAGCTTTGATCATTGGGGTGGCTACACCTTC. As protein: CASSFDHWGGYTF.